These 29 T cell receptor beta chains were sequenced from one sample in a study of control samples from healthy donors and cancer patients. The assay was immunoSEQ multiplex PCR, and TCRdb's table has in-frame clones only and misses some. The sample holds about 140,000 clones, around 94% seen once. The sequenced material came from blood. The receptor set was obtained from a man in his forties in good health.

The J gene is TRBJ1-2, the V gene TRBV9, with a possible D match to TRBD1 (5 bases). From germline, CDR1 is SGDLS and CDR2 YYNGEE. V was clipped by 0 bases and J by 0 bases, with 9 bases between them. The CDR3 runs 15 residues. CDR3 region: CASSVGTGPNYGYTF. The CDR3 nucleotides are TGTGCCAGCAGCGTAGGAACAGGCCCTAACTATGGCTACACCTTC.

V is TRBV28 and J is TRBJ2-5; D tentatively reads TRBD1 or TRBD2 (5 bases each). The CDR3 contains 17 residues. CDR1 is MDHEN, CDR2 SYDVKM, per germline. Deletions cut 2 bases from V and 0 bases from J, with 16 bases between. The CDR3 is CASSLMSGGGHQETQYF. The CDR3 region has the DNA TGTGCCAGCAGTTTAATGAGTGGGGGTGGGCACCAAGAGACCCAGTACTTC.

In this sample, this clone turned up once. The chain carries TRBV6-5 and TRBJ1-1, with D possibly matching TRBD1 (5 bases). Per the germline V gene, CDR1 is MNHEY and CDR2 is SVGAGI. V was pared by 5 bases and J by 4 bases, with 14 bases between. There are 14 residues in the CDR3. CDR3 residues: CASSPGGGRTEAFF. The CDR3 bases are TGTGCCAGCAGTCCTGGGGGAGGGCGCACTGAAGCTTTCTTT.

This sequence joins TRBV5-1 and TRBJ2-7; no firm D call. The CDR3 runs to 15 residues. Trimming removed 5 bases at V and 4 bases at J, with 19 bases between. The germline V gene encodes CDR1 SGHRS and CDR2 YFSETQ. For the CDR3, the DNA is TGCGCCAGCAGTTTCTCTCTGCGCGATCCGTACGAGCAGTACTTC. This gives the protein CASSFSLRDPYEQYF.

As to this clone: The junction shows a germline mismatch at one end, possibly a read error. The rearrangement uses TRBV9 and TRBJ1-6; no clear D. CDR1 and CDR2 from the germline V gene are SGDLS and YYNGEE. This CDR3 comprises 15 residues. The CDR3 DNA follows: TGTGCCAGCACCGTAGATCCGGTAGAGAATTCACCCCTCCACTTT. It translates to CASTVDPVENSPLHF. Based on the CDR3 plus reference TRBV9 and TRBJ1-6, the full variable domain is DSGVTQTPKHLITATGQRVTLRCSPRSGDLSVYWYQQSLDQGLQFLIQYYNGEERAKGNILERFSAQQFPDLHSELNLSSLELGDSALYFCASTVDPVENSPLHFGNGTRLTVT.

This rearrangement joins TRBV9 to TRBJ2-2, with 9 bases aligning to TRBD2. CDR3 length: 18 residues. J lost 5 bases, V lost 0 bases, and 11 bases had no gene match. CDR1 is SGDLS, CDR2 YYNGEE, per germline. This CDR3 is CASSVGGSLAGRTGELFF. Here the CDR3 DNA reads TGTGCCAGCAGCGTAGGAGGGAGCCTAGCGGGGAGGACCGGGGAGCTGTTTTTT.

The chain employs TRBV19 and TRBJ1-1; D uncertain. V was clipped by 3 bases and J by 0 bases, with 11 bases between them. CDR3 size: 15 residues. Looked up from germline, CDR1 is LNHDA and CDR2 is SQIVND (reference sequence). In nucleotides, the CDR3 is TGTGCCAGTAGTATTCGTTCCGGGTTGAACACTGAAGCTTTCTTT. It is translated as CASSIRSGLNTEAFF.

The chain is built from TRBV7-9 and TRBJ2-7; 7 bases align to TRBD1. The CDR3 totals 14 residues. Germline V CDR1 and CDR2: SEHNR, FQNEAQ (reference sequence). J gave up 3 bases and V 4 bases, and 6 bases lay outside the gene matches. This CDR3 reads CASSSGQLNYEQYF. CDR3 nucleotides: TGTGCCAGCAGCTCGGGACAGCTCAACTACGAGCAGTACTTC.

The chain is built from TRBV28 and TRBJ2-3; the D is unclear. This CDR3 comprises 11 residues. Germline CDR1 and CDR2: MDHEN and SYDVKM. The V gene lost 2 bases and the J gene lost 4 bases, with 1 base spanning the gap. In DNA, the CDR3 is TGTGCCAGCAGTTTAGCAGATACGCAGTATTTT. This codes for CASSLADTQYF.

This chain joins TRBV4-1 and TRBJ1-6, with TRBD1 matching over 9 bases. J gave up 5 bases and V 0 bases, and 5 bases lay outside the gene matches. This CDR3 comprises 17 residues. CDR1 is MGHRA and CDR2 is YSYEKL in the germline V gene. DNA for the CDR3: TGCGCCAGCAGCCAAGATCAGGGACAGGGTAATAATTCACCCCTCCACTTT. Encoded protein: CASSQDQGQGNNSPLHF.

This clone was seen only once. This chain uses TRBV27 with TRBJ1-2; D call uncertain. This CDR3 comprises 14 residues. Per germline, CDR1 MNHEY and CDR2 SMNVEV (reference sequence). V shed 0 bases and J shed 5 bases, with 10 bases lying between them. DNA of the CDR3: TGTGCCAGCAGTTTATCGGGCGGGCAGTATGGCTACACCTTC. This encodes CASSLSGGQYGYTF.

The chain combines TRBV9 with TRBJ2-1, with TRBD1 matching 10 bases. The CDR3 has 16 residues. The trim removed 1 base at V and 9 bases at J, leaving 10 bases unmatched. Germline V lookup: CDR1 SGDLS, CDR2 YYNGEE. The CDR3 loop is CASSVTSGQGFGEQFF. CDR3 coding DNA: TGTGCCAGCAGCGTAACTTCGGGACAGGGGTTTGGTGAGCAGTTCTTC.

J is TRBJ2-1 and V is TRBV4-2; 9 bases align to TRBD2. V lost 1 base and J lost 4; bases outside the gene matches: 5. From germline, CDR1 is LGHNA and CDR2 YNFKEQ. This CDR3 region has 16 residues. The CDR3 DNA reads TGTGCCAGCAGCCAAGCTCTAGCGGGGAGGTACAATGAGCAGTTCTTC. Residues: CASSQALAGRYNEQFF.

The CDR3 nucleotides read TGCAGCATCAGGATCTCGGACAGCATGGGCTACGAGCAGTACTTC. It encodes CSIRISDSMGYEQYF. The chain carries TRBV29-1 and TRBJ2-7; TRBD1 is a possible D gene (6 bases). The CDR3 totals 15 residues. Germline-derived CDR1 and CDR2 are SQVTM and ANQGSEA. V was shortened by 8 bases and J by 3 bases, with 23 bases between the two germline ends.

The chain recombines TRBV13 with TRBJ1-1; perhaps TRBD1 as D (5 bases). V was trimmed by 0 bases and J by 8 bases, leaving 16 bases between them. CDR1 is PRHDT and CDR2 is FYEKMQ in the germline V gene (reference sequence). CDR3 length equals 15 residues. The chain's CDR3 is CASSLGGEVMREAFF. In DNA, the CDR3 is TGTGCCAGCAGCTTAGGGGGGGAGGTGATGCGAGAAGCTTTCTTT.

The chain links TRBV7-2 to TRBJ2-2, with 10 bases lining up with TRBD1. The CDR3 loop spans 16 amino acids. Trimming at V came to 4 bases and at J to 4 bases, leaving 6 bases not matched to a gene. Germline CDR1 is SGHTA and CDR2 is FQGNSA. Here the CDR3 DNA reads TGTGCCAGCAGCTCGCCGGGACAGGGGAGCACCGGGGAGCTGTTTTTT. Amino acid sequence: CASSSPGQGSTGELFF.

The chain links TRBV5-4 to TRBJ2-1; 7 bases line up with TRBD2. The CDR3 has 14 residues. The V segment lost 3 bases and the J segment 4 bases; nucleotides outside the gene matches: 4. Germline V lookup: CDR1 SGHNT, CDR2 YYREEE (reference sequence). The CDR3 is CASSSAGLYNEQFF. CDR3 nucleotide sequence: TGTGCCAGCAGCTCAGCGGGGCTATACAATGAGCAGTTCTTC.

V and J are TRBV5-1 and TRBJ2-7; D is perhaps TRBD1 (5 bases). This CDR3 is built from 12 residues. CDR1 and CDR2 from the germline V gene are SGHRS and YFSETQ. Trimming shortened V by 0 bases and J by 7 bases, and 8 bases separated the two germline ends. The CDR3 sequence: CASSLAGNEQYF. Here the CDR3 DNA reads TGCGCCAGCAGCTTGGCAGGGAATGAGCAGTACTTC.

The chain uses TRBV6-1 and TRBJ2-1; 12 positions match TRBD2. Unmatched junction bases numbered 6, after V lost 0 bases and J lost 6 bases. The CDR3 sequence is 17 residues long. CDR1 and CDR2 (germline): MNHNS, SASEGT. The chain's CDR3 is CASSEALLAGGLNEQFF. The CDR3, as DNA: TGTGCCAGCAGTGAAGCACTCCTAGCGGGGGGGCTCAATGAGCAGTTCTTC.

This chain connects TRBV28 to TRBJ1-4; the D gene is possibly TRBD1 (6 bases). CDR3 length: 15 amino acids. Trimming cost V 5 bases and J 7 bases, with 17 bases left between them. The germline CDR1 and CDR2 sequences are MDHEN and SYDVKM. The CDR3 DNA sequence: TGTGCCAGCAGTGTCCCTGGGGGAGGGGGTGAAAAACTGTTTTTT. Translated: CASSVPGGGGEKLFF.

This clone was seen only a few times. CDR3 DNA: TGTGCCTGGAGTCCGCATGGGAGCTCCTACGAGCAGTACTTC. This encodes CAWSPHGSSYEQYF. The chain uses TRBV30 and TRBJ2-7; maybe TRBD2 (5 bases). CDR1 is GTSNPN, CDR2 SVGIG, per germline (reference sequence). Trimming removed 2 bases at V and 0 bases at J, with 11 bases between. The length of the CDR3 is 14 residues.

This clone was recorded only once. This chain joins TRBV6-5 and TRBJ1-5; 9 nucleotides align to TRBD1. Trimming at V came to 6 bases and at J to 5 bases, leaving 8 bases not matched to a gene. CDR3 size: 15 residues. The germline V gene has CDR1 MNHEY and CDR2 SVGAGI. The CDR3 sequence: CASSLTGGIDQPQHF. The CDR3 DNA follows: TGTGCCAGCAGCTTGACAGGGGGTATCGATCAGCCCCAGCATTTT.

The rearrangement uses TRBV25-1 and TRBJ2-5; 8 nucleotides agree with TRBD2. From germline, CDR1 is MGHDK and CDR2 SYGVNS. This CDR3 is 17 amino acids long. The J segment lost 1 base and the V segment lost 4 bases, leaving 11 bases of the junction unmatched. CDR3 in DNA: TGTGCCAGCAGTGGGAGAGGGACTAGACCGTCCCAAGAGACCCAGTACTTC. It is translated as CASSGRGTRPSQETQYF.

The chain employs TRBV28 and TRBJ1-4, with D possibly being TRBD1 (5 bases). V was shortened by 6 bases and J by 7 bases, with 12 bases between the two germline ends. The CDR3 sequence is 13 residues long. Looked up from germline, CDR1 is MDHEN and CDR2 is SYDVKM. CDR3 protein: CASRPGGGEKLFF. The CDR3 DNA reads as TGTGCCAGCAGACCTGGGGGGGGTGAAAAACTGTTTTTT.

The chain links TRBV19 to TRBJ1-3; D is uncertain. V lost 9 bases to trimming and J lost 0 bases, with 9 bases between them. The CDR3 has 13 amino acids. Germline CDR1 LNHDA, CDR2 SQIVND (reference sequence). CDR3 DNA sequence: TGTGCCAGCCTCGTGGACTCTGGAAACACCATATATTTT. As protein: CASLVDSGNTIYF.

V gene TRBV3-1 (or the pseudogene TRBV3-2) combines with J gene TRBJ1-1; D is undetermined. Trimming cost V 1 base and J 7 bases, with 7 bases left between them. CDR1 is LGHDT, CDR2 YNNKEL, per germline (reference sequence). The CDR3 totals 12 residues. CDR3 bases: TGTGCCAGCAGCCAAGCCCATAGTGAAGCTTTCTTT. Its protein is CASSQAHSEAFF.

With respect to this clone: The identical CDR3 is also encoded by other nucleotide sequences in the sample. The chain joins TRBV29-1 to TRBJ2-7; 9 bases line up with TRBD1. Trimming took 6 bases from V and 2 from J; bases not matched to a gene: 2. Germline assignment: CDR1 SQVTM and CDR2 ANQGSEA. The CDR3 is 12 residues long. Written as DNA, the CDR3 is TGCAGCGTGAGGACAGGGGCCTACGAGCAGTACTTC. It encodes CSVRTGAYEQYF.

CDR3 nucleotide sequence: TGTGCCAGCAGCGTAAACAGGCGGGCTGGGGCCAACGTCCTGACTTTC. It specifies CASSVNRRAGANVLTF. The V gene is TRBV9, the J gene TRBJ2-6, with D perhaps TRBD1 or TRBD2 (5 bases each). Trimming pared 1 base from V and 2 bases from J, leaving 10 bases between. The CDR3 extends over 16 amino acids. Germline CDR1 SGDLS, CDR2 YYNGEE.

The CDR3 loop reads CASSFSPYEQYF. CDR3 nucleotide sequence: TGCGCCAGCAGCTTCTCCCCCTACGAGCAGTACTTC. The chain joins TRBV5-1 to TRBJ2-7, with D unclear. Germline CDR1 SGHRS, CDR2 YFSETQ. V dropped 2 bases and J dropped 2 bases, with 5 bases sitting between them. The length of the CDR3 is 12 residues.